The entry that follows covers one T cell receptor (beta chain) sequence. Participants were aged about 18 to 100 years from around 25 US areas. Cohorts were based on clinical histories the participants reported. Trimming left V 3 bases short and J 3 bases short, with 15 bases between. The CDR3 runs to 16 residues. Looked up from germline, CDR1 is LNHDA and CDR2 is SQIVND (reference sequence). Per the study methods: How many nucleated cells were present was estimated from reference gene primer amplification. Only in-frame clones appear in the TCRdb table, and some are missing; sequencing was by immunoSEQ multiplex PCR. The V and J calls and clone size were taken over from that table, and D and trimming were inferred from the DNA. The sample has under 300,000 clones, about nine tenths seen once; the top ten hold more than 1%. The data were taken from a study of blood T cell repertoires in COVID-19. Whole-study context: T cells, B-cell-depleted T cells, or PBMCs provided the cDNA or gDNA that served as material.

The receptor's source is a human donor in a cohort exposed to, infected with or recovered from COVID-19 (not recorded which). The donor label of this sample is uncertain. The chain is built from TRBV19 and TRBJ1-5; a possible D gene is TRBD1 (5 bases). Sequencing used PBMCs or T cells enriched from blood (not recorded which). The CDR3 nucleotides read TGTGCCAGTAGTATTCGGTCGTCAGGGAACAATCAGCCCCAGCATTTT. It yields the protein CASSIRSSGNNQPQHF.